This paragraph reports one TCR beta chain. What it binds is unknown. This table comes from immunoSEQ multiplex PCR, and its TCRdb copy is limited to in-frame clones, with some not included. The sample lists 600,000 to 750,000 clones, 90% occurring once. This record comes from a study of shared clonotypes between healthy human individuals. About the study: Three plates each covered CD4 naive and memory; CD8 naive two, CD8 memory one.

CD8 memory merged CD45RO+ cells and CCR7-negative CD45RA+ TemRA cells into one population. Notes on the study in general: Against clonotypes common to all four donors, non-shared ones had lower generation probabilities.

The germline CDR1 and CDR2 sequences are SGHDT and YYEEEE. V lost 0 bases to trimming and J lost 5 bases, with 9 bases between them. The CDR3 has 14 residues. The clonotype was recovered from a man younger than 35 in good health. Some clones in this sample may be carry-over from other donors' samples. Sequencing used memory CD8+ T cells from PBMCs. Subset described: CD45RO+ cells pooled with CCR7-negative TemRA cells. The chain carries TRBV5-6 and TRBJ2-1; either TRBD1 or TRBD2 may fit D (5 bases each). CDR3 nucleotides: TGTGCCAGCAGCTTGGGGGGGTGGAACAATGAGCAGTTCTTC. This sequence encodes CASSLGGWNNEQFF.